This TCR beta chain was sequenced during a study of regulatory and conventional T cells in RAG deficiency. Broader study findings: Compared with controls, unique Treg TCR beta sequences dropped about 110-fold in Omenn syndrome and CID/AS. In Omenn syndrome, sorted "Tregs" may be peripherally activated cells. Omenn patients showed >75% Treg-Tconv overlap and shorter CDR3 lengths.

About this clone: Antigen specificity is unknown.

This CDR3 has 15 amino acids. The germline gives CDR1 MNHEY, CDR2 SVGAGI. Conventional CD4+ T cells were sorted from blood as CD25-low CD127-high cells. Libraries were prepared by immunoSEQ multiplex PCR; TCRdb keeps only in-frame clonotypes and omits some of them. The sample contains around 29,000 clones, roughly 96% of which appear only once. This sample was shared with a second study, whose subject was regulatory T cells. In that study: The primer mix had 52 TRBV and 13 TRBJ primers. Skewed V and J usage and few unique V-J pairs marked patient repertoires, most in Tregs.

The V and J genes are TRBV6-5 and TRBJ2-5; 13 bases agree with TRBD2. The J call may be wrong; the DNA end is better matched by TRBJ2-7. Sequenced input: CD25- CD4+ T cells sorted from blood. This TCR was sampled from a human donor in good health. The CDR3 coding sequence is TGTGCCAGCACCGCAACTAGCGGGGGGGACTACGAGCAGTACTTC. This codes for CASTATSGGDYEQYF.